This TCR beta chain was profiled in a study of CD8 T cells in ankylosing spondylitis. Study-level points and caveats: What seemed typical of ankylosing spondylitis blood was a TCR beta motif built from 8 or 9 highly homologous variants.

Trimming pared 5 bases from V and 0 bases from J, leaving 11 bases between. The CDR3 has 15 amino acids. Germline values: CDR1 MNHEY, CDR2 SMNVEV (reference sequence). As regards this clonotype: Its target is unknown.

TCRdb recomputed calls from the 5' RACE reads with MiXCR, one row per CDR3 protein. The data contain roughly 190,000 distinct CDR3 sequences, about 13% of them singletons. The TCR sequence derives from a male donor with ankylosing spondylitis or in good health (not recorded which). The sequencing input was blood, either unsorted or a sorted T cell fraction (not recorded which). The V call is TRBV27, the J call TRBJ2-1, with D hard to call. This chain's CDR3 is CASSLTVSSYNEQFF. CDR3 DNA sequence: TGTGCCAGCAGTCTTACTGTGAGCTCCTACAATGAGCAGTTCTTC.